This TCR beta chain was retrieved from a study of blood T cell repertoires in COVID-19 (dated by TCRdb to between 2020 and 2021). For the wider study: Collaborator samples came from the United States, Italy and Spain and covered acute and convalescent phases of COVID-19. The prospective study material was composed of cDNA or gDNA derived from T cells, B-cell-depleted T cells, or PBMCs. Deeply sampled blood TCRbeta repertoires from subjects exposed to, actively infected with, or recovered from COVID-19 were included in the dataset. The repertoires were released in a freely available public database intended as a resource for research on the immune response to SARS-CoV-2. The samples were drawn from two sources: the first 160 participants of the ongoing ImmuneRACE study, and fewer than 1,500 subjects contributed by 6 global collaborators. A de-identified subject ID, COVID-19 status, age in years and sex were almost always included in the sample metadata. Where available, HLA class I and class II types were obtained from metadata supplied by the sample provider rather than from assay-based typing. Study-wide conclusions, independent of this receptor: How much clinical and demographic metadata was included differed by source and by participant, and the metadata was provided uncurated.

Note on this clone: Its antigen remains undetermined. No per-base quality is available; no much larger clone lies one base away.

Trimming takes 1 base off V and 4 bases off J; junction bases not matched to a gene: 7. The CDR3 sequence holds 15 residues, the cysteine and phenylalanine included. Left in the record is the CDR3 DNA by itself, 45 bases read in frame from the first base. The germline V gene supplies CDR1 MGHRA and CDR2 YSYEKL. The immunoSEQ Assay, a bias-controlled multiplex PCR, was used to amplify TCRbeta CDR3 regions from genomic DNA. Per the source publication's procedure: Within the assay, amplification of reference gene primers was used to estimate how many nucleated cells each sample contained. Sequence reads were collapsed and filtered to measure the absolute abundance of every unique TCRbeta CDR3 rearrangement. For each sample, productive Simpson clonality was calculated by taking the square root of Simpson's diversity index across productive rearrangements. The clones in this table, taken by TCRdb from immuneACCESS, are in-frame only. Not every clone is retained; where verified, under half of the shortfall comes from an unresolved V gene, and the cause of the rest is unknown. V and J calls and clone size are those listed in that table; D and trimming were worked out from the DNA. Within this sample are 250,000 to 300,000 clones, with about 90% of them counted one time only. The ten most abundant clones make up 10% to 12% of the sample.

One collaborating source in Seattle enrolled patients during active infection and followed them longitudinally through the course of disease. Whole blood was collected in K2EDTA tubes by collaborating institutions according to the institutions' own protocols. For TCRbeta analysis, collaborators shipped samples in one of three forms: frozen whole blood, isolated PBMCs, or DNA extracted from either of those sample types. The sample taken for sequencing was peripheral blood. The TCR was taken from a woman in her thirties with COVID-19, enrolled during active disease. The chain uses TRBV4-1 and TRBJ2-7; 7 nucleotides in the junction match TRBD2. Read as DNA, the sequence is TGCGCCAGCAGCCAAGGAGAGGCAGCGGGGTACGAGCAGTACTTC. It codes for CASSQGEAAGYEQYF.